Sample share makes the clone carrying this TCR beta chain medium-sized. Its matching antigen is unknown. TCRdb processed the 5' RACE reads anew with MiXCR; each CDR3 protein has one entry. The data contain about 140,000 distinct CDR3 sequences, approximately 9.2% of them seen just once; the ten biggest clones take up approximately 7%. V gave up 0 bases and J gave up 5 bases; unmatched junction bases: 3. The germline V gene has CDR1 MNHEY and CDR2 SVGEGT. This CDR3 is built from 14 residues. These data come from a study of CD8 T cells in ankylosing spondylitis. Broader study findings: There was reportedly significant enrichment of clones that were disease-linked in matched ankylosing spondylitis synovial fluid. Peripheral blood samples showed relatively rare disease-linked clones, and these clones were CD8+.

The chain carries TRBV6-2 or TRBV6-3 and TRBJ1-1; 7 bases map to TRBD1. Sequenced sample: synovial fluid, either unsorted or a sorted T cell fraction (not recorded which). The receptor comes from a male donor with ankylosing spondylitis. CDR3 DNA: TGTGCCAGCAGTTACTCAGGGGGCCGGACTGAAGCTTTCTTT. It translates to CASSYSGGRTEAFF.